These T cell receptor beta chains were read from a single sample in a study of CD8 T cells in ankylosing spondylitis. TCRdb passed the 5' RACE reads through MiXCR, listing each CDR3 protein once. This table holds 450,000 to 550,000 distinct CDR3 sequences, about 5.2% found once. What was sequenced was blood, either unsorted or a sorted T cell fraction (not recorded which). These receptors were obtained from a male donor with ankylosing spondylitis. Both conserved end residues are part of each CDR3. D genes are given only for firm matches. Clone size appears in some rows only: once, few, many, or a class for an expanded clone.

d_call	j_call	clone_size	v_call	cdr3_nt	cdr3_aa
TRBD1	TRBJ2-7	many	TRBV27	TGTGCCAGCAGGGTCCCGGGACAGGTCTCCTACGAGCAGTACTTC	CASRVPGQVSYEQYF
NA	TRBJ1-5	many	TRBV5-1	TGCGCCAGCAGCTCTACCCTTGGGCAGCCCCAGCATTTT	CASSSTLGQPQHF
NA	TRBJ2-5	many	TRBV20-1	TGCAGTGCTAACCACCTTGGATCCACCCGGGAGACCCAGTACTTC	CSANHLGSTRETQYF
NA	TRBJ1-2	many	TRBV10-3	TGTGCCATCAGTGAAGATCGGGACGGAATTACAGGCTACACCTTC	CAISEDRDGITGYTF
NA	TRBJ1-1	many	TRBV20-1	TGCAGTGCTGGGAGGGGGAACACTGAAGCTTTCTTT	CSAGRGNTEAFF
NA	TRBJ1-5	NA	TRBV5-6	TGTGCCATCGGCACCAGACAGCCGAATCAGCCCCAGCATTTT	CAIGTRQPNQPQHF
NA	TRBJ2-7	many	TRBV5-1	TGCGCCAGCAGCTTGAATGGGAAAAGCTCCTACGAGCAGTACTTC	CASSLNGKSSYEQYF
TRBD1	TRBJ2-7	many	TRBV5-1	TGCGCCAGCAGCGTCTCCGGGACAGGGGTAGGACGGTACGAGCAGTACTTC	CASSVSGTGVGRYEQYF
TRBD2	TRBJ2-1	many	TRBV10-3	TGTGCCATCAGTGAGGAGAGACTAGCGGGAGGGTTTGAGCAGTTCTTC	CAISEERLAGGFEQFF
TRBD1	TRBJ2-1	few	TRBV6-5	TGTGCCAGCAGTTTAATAGGGACAGGAGGTTATGAGCAGTTCTTC	CASSLIGTGGYEQFF